Listed below are T cell receptor beta chains from one sample, sequenced in a study of immune evolution from preneoplasia to lung adenocarcinoma. Generated by immunoSEQ multiplex PCR, the TCRdb table keeps only in-frame clones and is missing some. Among around 4,100 clones listed, around 88% were seen once. Specimen: FFPE lung adenocarcinoma in situ tissue. These receptors came from a person aged 60-80 years with lung adenocarcinoma. Each CDR3 is given with its conserved first and last residue. The order of the fields is D gene, J gene, V gene, clone size, CDR3 protein, CDR3 DNA. A D gene is named only where the DNA matches it firmly. Clone sizes are given selectively: once, few, many, or a class where the clone is expanded.

TRBD1,TRBJ1-5,TRBV19,.,CASRDWTGGFDQPQHF,TGTGCCAGTAGGGATTGGACAGGGGGCTTCGATCAGCCCCAGCATTTT
TRBD1,TRBJ2-5,TRBV5-1,.,CASSSTGGNQETQYF,TGCGCCAGCAGCTCCACAGGGGGAAACCAAGAGACCCAGTACTTC
TRBD1,TRBJ2-7,TRBV6-6,.,CASSYPQDRGYEQYF,TGTGCCAGCAGTTACCCCCAGGACAGGGGTTACGAGCAGTACTTC
TRBD1,TRBJ1-2,TRBV2,.,CAHRGGQNYGYTF,TGTGCCCACAGGGGTGGGCAGAACTATGGCTACACCTTC
TRBD2,TRBJ2-7,TRBV7-2,.,CASSLQGRAEQYF,TGTGCCAGCAGCTTACAAGGGAGGGCCGAGCAGTACTTC
TRBD2,TRBJ2-7,TRBV5-1,.,CASSLLAGVSYEQYF,TGCGCCAGCAGCTTATTGGCGGGAGTGTCCTACGAGCAGTACTTC
.,TRBJ1-2,TRBV9,.,CASSATAGDSYGYTF,TGTGCCAGCAGCGCGACGGCAGGTGATTCCTATGGCTACACCTTC
.,TRBJ2-5,TRBV7-2,.,CASSSSWKETQYF,TGTGCCAGCAGCTCTTCTTGGAAAGAGACCCAGTACTTC
.,TRBJ1-6,TRBV2,.,CASRPTGPPSPLHF,TGTGCCAGCAGACCTACAGGGCCCCCTTCACCCCTCCACTTT
.,TRBJ1-5,TRBV4-2,.,CASSQARQENSNQPQHF,TGTGCCAGCAGCCAAGCCAGACAGGAGAATAGCAATCAGCCCCAGCATTTT
TRBD2,TRBJ2-7,TRBV7-9,few,CASSGLLAGDYEQYF,TGTGCCAGCAGCGGCTTACTAGCGGGAGACTACGAGCAGTACTTC
.,TRBJ1-1,TRBV25-1,.,CASSGKTGKRNTEAFF,TGTGCCAGCAGTGGAAAAACAGGGAAGAGGAACACTGAAGCTTTCTTT
.,TRBJ2-3,TRBV5-4,.,CASSGPSTDTQYF,TGTGCCAGCAGCGGTCCTAGCACAGATACGCAGTATTTT
.,TRBJ2-1,TRBV5-4,.,CASSLDPGTRNEQFF,TGTGCCAGCAGCTTGGATCCAGGAACCCGCAATGAGCAGTTCTTC
.,TRBJ2-7,TRBV9,.,CASSVGVGSYEQYF,TGTGCCAGCAGCGTGGGGGTCGGATCCTACGAGCAGTACTTC
.,TRBJ1-4,TRBV6-6,few,CASSPRTGVYEKLFF,TGTGCCAGCAGTCCTAGGACGGGGGTTTATGAAAAACTGTTTTTT
TRBD2,TRBJ2-3,TRBV27,.,CASSHYRPGLAHTDTQYF,TGTGCCAGCAGTCATTACCGACCGGGACTAGCTCACACAGATACGCAGTATTTT
.,TRBJ2-5,TRBV9,.,CASSVQGAQETQYF,TGTGCCAGCAGCGTACAAGGCGCCCAAGAGACCCAGTACTTC
TRBD1,TRBJ2-7,TRBV7-3,.,CASSSSGGFEQYF,TGTGCCAGCAGCTCATCAGGGGGCTTCGAGCAGTACTTC
TRBD1,TRBJ2-1,TRBV7-3,.,CASSLTADRGGNEQFF,TGTGCCAGCAGCTTAACTGCGGACAGGGGGGGGAATGAGCAGTTCTTC
TRBD1,TRBJ1-5,TRBV29-1,once,CSVGTGVSGSNQPQHF,TGCAGCGTGGGGACAGGGGTCAGTGGGAGCAATCAGCCCCAGCATTTT
.,TRBJ2-7,TRBV19,.,CASKEGSEQYF,TGTGCCAGTAAAGAGGGGAGCGAGCAGTACTTC
.,TRBJ1-6,TRBV14,.,CASSQDWTGALSPLHF,TGTGCCAGCAGCCAAGATTGGACCGGGGCCCTCTCACCCCTCCACTTT
.,TRBJ1-4,TRBV18,.,CASSPGTNEKLFF,TGTGCCAGCTCACCCGGGACAAACGAAAAACTGTTTTTT
TRBD1,TRBJ2-1,TRBV29-1,.,CSAPRQGGNEQFF,TGCAGCGCCCCACGACAGGGGGGAAATGAGCAGTTCTTC
.,TRBJ2-4,TRBV27,.,CASRLTVQGAKNIQYF,TGTGCCAGCAGACTTACCGTACAGGGAGCCAAAAACATTCAGTACTTC
.,TRBJ1-2,TRBV6-1,.,CASSEVVDNYGYTF,TGTGCCAGCAGTGAAGTGGTGGATAACTATGGCTACACCTTC
.,TRBJ2-1,TRBV27,.,CASSSHNEQFF,TGTGCCAGCAGTTCGCACAATGAGCAGTTCTTC
TRBD1,TRBJ1-5,TRBV19,.,CASSNQGARYQPQHF,TGTGCCAGTAGTAATCAGGGGGCAAGGTATCAGCCCCAGCATTTT
TRBD1,TRBJ2-7,TRBV29-1,.,CSVEGGTGGLQYF,TGCAGCGTTGAAGGAGGGACAGGGGGTCTCCAGTACTTC
TRBD2,TRBJ2-1,TRBV7-2,.,CASSLGTSGNEQFF,TGTGCCAGCAGCTTAGGGACTAGCGGCAATGAGCAGTTCTTC
.,TRBJ1-1,TRBV2,.,CASSEGMNTEAFF,TGTGCCAGCAGTGAAGGGATGAACACTGAAGCTTTCTTT